This note documents a single T cell receptor beta chain sequence. The CDR3 length is 15 residues. Germline CDR1 MGHRA, CDR2 YSYEKL. V was pared by 0 bases and J by 6 bases, with 7 bases of the junction left unmatched. The data were obtained in a study of blood T cell repertoires in COVID-19. Across the study: Material from acute and convalescent COVID-19 was sourced from the United States, Italy and Spain. In each case, the material was cDNA or gDNA derived from T cells, B-cell-depleted T cells, or PBMCs.

As originally analysed: Reference gene primer amplification gave nucleated cell count estimates. Here immunoSEQ multiplex PCR was the method, and the copy in TCRdb shows in-frame clones only, minus some. For V, J and clone size, that table is used; D and trimming come from the DNA. Of fewer than 35,000 clones listed, about 85% are singletons. The sequencing sample was made of peripheral blood. The receptor was isolated from a man in his 70s with acute or convalescent COVID-19. The V gene is TRBV4-1, the J gene TRBJ2-7, with TRBD1 identical over 8 bases. The CDR3 spells CASSQEETGVIEQYF. In DNA form, the CDR3 reads TGCGCCAGCAGCCAAGAGGAGACAGGGGTAATCGAGCAGTACTTC.